This TCR beta chain was sequenced during a study of identifying expanded T cells in peripheral blood. The method was immunoSEQ multiplex PCR; TCRdb's version includes in-frame clones alone and lacks a portion of them. The sample includes about 50,000 clones, about 80% seen only once; the top ten take approximately 15%. Study-wide results and caveats: Clone count variance between approximately two-week samples rose with total template count.

This CDR3 is 12 amino acids long. Deletions cut 2 bases from V and 2 bases from J, with 1 base between. Germline values: CDR1 SGHAT, CDR2 FQNNGV. In regard to this clone: Antigen: not known.

Healthy donors had no documented immune events, such as infections, while sampled. The sample was blood. This TCR was sampled from a person aged 18 to 70 in good health. The rearrangement links TRBV11-2 to TRBJ2-4, with D hard to call. Written as DNA, the CDR3 is TGTGCCAGCAGCTTAACCAAAAACATTCAGTACTTC. Its protein product is CASSLTKNIQYF. Full variable domain (missing parts from reference TRBV11-2 and TRBJ2-4): EAGVAQSPRYKIIEKRQSVAFWCNPISGHATLYWYQQILGQGPKLLIQFQNNGVVDDSQLPKDRFSAERLKGVDSTLKIQPAKLEDSAVYLCASSLTKNIQYFGAGTRLSVL.